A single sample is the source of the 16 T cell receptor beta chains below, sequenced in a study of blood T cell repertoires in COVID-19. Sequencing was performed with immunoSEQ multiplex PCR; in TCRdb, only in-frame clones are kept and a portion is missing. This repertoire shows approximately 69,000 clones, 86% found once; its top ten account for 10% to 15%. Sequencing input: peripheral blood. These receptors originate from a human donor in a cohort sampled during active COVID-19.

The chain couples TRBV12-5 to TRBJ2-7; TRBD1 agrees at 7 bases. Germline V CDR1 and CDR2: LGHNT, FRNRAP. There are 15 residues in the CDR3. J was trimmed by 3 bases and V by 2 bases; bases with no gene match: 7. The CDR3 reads CASGLSGTVGYEQYF. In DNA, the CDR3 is TGTGCTAGTGGTTTGTCCGGGACAGTGGGCTACGAGCAGTACTTC.

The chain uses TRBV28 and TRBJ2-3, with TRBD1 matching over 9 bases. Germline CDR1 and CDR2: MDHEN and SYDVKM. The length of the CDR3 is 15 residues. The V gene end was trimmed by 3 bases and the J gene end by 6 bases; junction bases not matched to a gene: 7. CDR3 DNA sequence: TGTGCCAGCAGTTTGGCGACAGGGGGGTCTGATACGCAGTATTTT. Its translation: CASSLATGGSDTQYF.

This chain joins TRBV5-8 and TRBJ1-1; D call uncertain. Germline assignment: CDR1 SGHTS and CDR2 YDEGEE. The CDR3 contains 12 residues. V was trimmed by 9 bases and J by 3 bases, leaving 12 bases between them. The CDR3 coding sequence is TGTGCCACGTTCAGGCGTTACACTGAAGCTTTCTTT. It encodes CATFRRYTEAFF.

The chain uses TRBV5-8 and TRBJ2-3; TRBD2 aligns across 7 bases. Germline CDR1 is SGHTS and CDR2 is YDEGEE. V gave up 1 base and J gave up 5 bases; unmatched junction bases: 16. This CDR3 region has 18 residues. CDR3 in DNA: TGTGCCAGCAGCTTGTGGGGGGGTAGGGCACGTCTTCTAGATACGCAGTATTTT. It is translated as CASSLWGGRARLLDTQYF. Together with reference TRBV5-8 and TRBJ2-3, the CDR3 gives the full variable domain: EAGVTQSPTHLIKTRGQQATLRCSPISGHTSVYWYQQALGLGLQFLLWYDEGEERNRGNFPPRFSGRQFPNYSSELNVNALELEDSALYLCASSLWGGRARLLDTQYFGPGTRLTVL.

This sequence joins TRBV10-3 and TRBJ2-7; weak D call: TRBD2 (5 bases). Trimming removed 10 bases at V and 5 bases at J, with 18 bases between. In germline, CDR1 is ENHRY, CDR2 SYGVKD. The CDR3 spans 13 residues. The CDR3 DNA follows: TGTGCCACCCAACAAGGAGGTTTCCACGAGCAGTACTTC. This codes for CATQQGGFHEQYF.

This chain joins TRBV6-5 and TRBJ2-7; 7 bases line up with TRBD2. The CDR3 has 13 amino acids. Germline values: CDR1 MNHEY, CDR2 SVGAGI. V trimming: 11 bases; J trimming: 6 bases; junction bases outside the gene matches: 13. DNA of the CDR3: TGTGCCTCCCGCTGGAGCTGGGAGGGCGAGCAGTACTTC. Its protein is CASRWSWEGEQYF.

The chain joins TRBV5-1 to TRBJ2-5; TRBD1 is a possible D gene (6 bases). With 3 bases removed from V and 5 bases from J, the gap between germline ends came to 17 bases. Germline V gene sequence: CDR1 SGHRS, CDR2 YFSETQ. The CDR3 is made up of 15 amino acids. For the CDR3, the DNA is TGCGCCAGCAGCTCCCGGGCTGACCAGGGGGAGACCCAGTACTTC. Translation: CASSSRADQGETQYF.

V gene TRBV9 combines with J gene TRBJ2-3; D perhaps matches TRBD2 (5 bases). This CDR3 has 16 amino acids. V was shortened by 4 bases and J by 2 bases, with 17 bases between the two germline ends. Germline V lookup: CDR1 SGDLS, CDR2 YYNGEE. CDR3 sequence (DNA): TGTGCCAGCAGCCCCCGAGACTATCGCGTCACAGATACGCAGTATTTT. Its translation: CASSPRDYRVTDTQYF.

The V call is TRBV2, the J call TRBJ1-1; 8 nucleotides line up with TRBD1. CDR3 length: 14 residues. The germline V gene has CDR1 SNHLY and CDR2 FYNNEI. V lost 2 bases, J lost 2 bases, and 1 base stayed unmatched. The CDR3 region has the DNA TGTGCCAGCAGTGAACAGGGGGCAAACACTGAAGCTTTCTTT. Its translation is CASSEQGANTEAFF.

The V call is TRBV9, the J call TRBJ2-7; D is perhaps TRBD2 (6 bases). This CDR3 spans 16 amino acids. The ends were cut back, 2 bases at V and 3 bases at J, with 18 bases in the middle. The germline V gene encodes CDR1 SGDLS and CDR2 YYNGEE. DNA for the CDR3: TGTGCCAGCAGCGTGGGCACAAACCCGGGACTCTACGAGCAGTACTTC. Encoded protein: CASSVGTNPGLYEQYF.

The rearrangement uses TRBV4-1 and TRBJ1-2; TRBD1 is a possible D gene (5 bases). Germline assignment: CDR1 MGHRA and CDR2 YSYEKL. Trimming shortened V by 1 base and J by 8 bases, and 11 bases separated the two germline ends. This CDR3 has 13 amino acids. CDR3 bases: TGCGCCAGCAGCCAAGTGGGGCTCTCGGGCTACACCTTC. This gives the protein CASSQVGLSGYTF.

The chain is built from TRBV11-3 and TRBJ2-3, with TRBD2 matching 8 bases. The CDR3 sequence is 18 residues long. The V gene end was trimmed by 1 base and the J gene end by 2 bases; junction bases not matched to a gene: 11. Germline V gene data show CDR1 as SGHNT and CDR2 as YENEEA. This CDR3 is CASSLGLWAGGLTDTQYF. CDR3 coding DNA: TGTGCCAGCAGCTTAGGATTATGGGCGGGGGGCCTCACAGATACGCAGTATTTT.

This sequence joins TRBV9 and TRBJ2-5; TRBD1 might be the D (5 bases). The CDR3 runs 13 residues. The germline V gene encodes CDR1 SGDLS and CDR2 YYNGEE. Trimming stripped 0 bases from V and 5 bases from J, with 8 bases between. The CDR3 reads CASSVAWGETQYF. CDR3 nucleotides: TGTGCCAGCAGCGTAGCGTGGGGCGAGACCCAGTACTTC.

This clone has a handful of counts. The CDR3 DNA reads as TGTGCCAGCAGCTTAAGGAGGTCGATGGGCGCCCATGAGCAGTTCTTC. Translating gives CASSLRRSMGAHEQFF. The chain joins TRBV7-3 to TRBJ2-1; maybe TRBD2 (5 bases). The CDR3 covers 16 residues. Trimming cost V 1 base and J 8 bases, with 18 bases left between them. Germline CDR1 is SGHTA and CDR2 is FQGTGA.

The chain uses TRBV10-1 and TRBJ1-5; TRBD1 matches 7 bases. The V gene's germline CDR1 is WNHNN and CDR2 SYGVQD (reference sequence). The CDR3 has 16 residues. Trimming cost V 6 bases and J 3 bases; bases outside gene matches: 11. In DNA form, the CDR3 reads TGCGCCAGCAGGATCCGACGGGACAGCCCCAATCAGCCCCAGCATTTT. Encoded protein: CASRIRRDSPNQPQHF.

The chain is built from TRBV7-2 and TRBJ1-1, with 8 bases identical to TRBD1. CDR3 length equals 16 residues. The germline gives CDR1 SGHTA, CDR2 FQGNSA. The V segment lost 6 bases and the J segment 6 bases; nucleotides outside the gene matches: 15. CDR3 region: CASRFGADRVISEAFF. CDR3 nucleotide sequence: TGTGCCAGCAGGTTCGGCGCGGACAGGGTGATATCTGAAGCTTTCTTT. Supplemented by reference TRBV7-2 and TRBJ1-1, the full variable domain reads GAGVSQSPSNKVTEKGKDVELRCDPISGHTALYWYRQSLGQGLEFLIYFQGNSAPDKSGLPSDRFSAERTGGSVSTLTIQRTQQEDSAVYLCASRFGADRVISEAFFGQGTRLTVV.